Sequencing of this TCR beta chain was carried out in a study of blood T cell repertoires in COVID-19. Produced via immunoSEQ multiplex PCR; TCRdb's table is partial and in-frame only. Of around 300,000 clones in the sample, about 86% were seen once. Germline V gives CDR1 LGHDT, CDR2 YNNKEL (reference sequence). The CDR3 has 12 amino acids. The V end was cut by 0 bases, the J end by 8 bases, with 7 bases between. This clone was counted between two and nine times. The source material was peripheral blood. The V gene is TRBV3-1 (or the pseudogene TRBV3-2), the J gene TRBJ1-2; D gene ambiguous. The receptor was derived from a woman between 70 and 85 years old with COVID-19, enrolled during active disease. CDR3 residues: CASSQERGGYTF. Written as DNA, the CDR3 is TGTGCCAGCAGCCAAGAGCGAGGAGGCTACACCTTC.